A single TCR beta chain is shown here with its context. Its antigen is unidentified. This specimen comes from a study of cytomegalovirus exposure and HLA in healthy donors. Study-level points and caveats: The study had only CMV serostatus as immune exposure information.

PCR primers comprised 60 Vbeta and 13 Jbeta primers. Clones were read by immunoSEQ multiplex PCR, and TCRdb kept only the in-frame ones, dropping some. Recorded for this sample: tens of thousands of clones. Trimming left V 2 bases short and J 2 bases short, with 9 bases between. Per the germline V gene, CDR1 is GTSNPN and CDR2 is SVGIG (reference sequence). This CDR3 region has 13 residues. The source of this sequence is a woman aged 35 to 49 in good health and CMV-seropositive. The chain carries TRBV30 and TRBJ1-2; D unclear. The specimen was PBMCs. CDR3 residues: CAWSPGSNYGYTF. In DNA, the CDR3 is TGTGCCTGGAGTCCAGGCTCCAACTATGGCTACACCTTC.